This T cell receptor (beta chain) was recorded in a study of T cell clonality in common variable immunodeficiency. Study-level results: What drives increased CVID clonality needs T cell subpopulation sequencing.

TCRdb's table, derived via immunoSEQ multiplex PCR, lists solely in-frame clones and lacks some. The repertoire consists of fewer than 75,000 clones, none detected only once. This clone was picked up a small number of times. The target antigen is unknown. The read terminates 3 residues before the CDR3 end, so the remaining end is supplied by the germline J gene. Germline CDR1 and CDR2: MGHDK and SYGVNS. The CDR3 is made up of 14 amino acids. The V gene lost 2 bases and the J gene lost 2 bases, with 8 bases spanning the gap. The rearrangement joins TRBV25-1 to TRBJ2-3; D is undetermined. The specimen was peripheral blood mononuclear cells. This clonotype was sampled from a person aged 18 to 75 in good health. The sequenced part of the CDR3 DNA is TGTGCCAGCAGTGAAATGGCAGACACAGATACG. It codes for CASSEMADTDT. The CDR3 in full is CASSEMADTDTQYF.